Sequencing of this TCR beta chain was carried out in a study of blood T cell repertoires in COVID-19. Across the study: Material from acute and convalescent COVID-19 was sourced from the United States, Italy and Spain. Nucleic acid was either cDNA or gDNA, and it came from T cells, B-cell-depleted T cells, or PBMCs.

V was pared by 0 bases and J by 4 bases, with 4 bases of the junction left unmatched. Germline-derived CDR1 and CDR2 are SGHTS and YDEGEE. The CDR3 consists of 15 residues. Original analysis: Reference gene primers were amplified, and this amplification served to estimate nucleated cell counts. Generated by immunoSEQ multiplex PCR, the TCRdb table keeps only in-frame clones and is missing some. That table furnishes V, J and clone size, whereas the DNA furnished D and trimming. The sample contains fewer than 150,000 clones, approximately 84% of which appear only once. The rearrangement uses TRBV5-8 and TRBJ2-3; TRBD1 agrees at 8 bases. The material sequenced was peripheral blood. The clonotype was recovered from a human donor in a cohort sampled during active COVID-19. CDR3 in DNA: TGTGCCAGCAGCTTGGGTCAGGGGGCCGCAGATACGCAGTATTTT. It specifies CASSLGQGAADTQYF.